Presented here are 5 T cell receptor beta chains from one specimen sequenced in a study of blood T cell repertoires in COVID-19. The assay was immunoSEQ multiplex PCR, and TCRdb's table has in-frame clones only and misses some. The sample contains 150,000 to 200,000 clones, roughly 80% of which appear only once. Sequences were obtained from PBMCs or T cells enriched from blood (not recorded which). The receptors derive from a man over 45 who had recovered from COVID-19.

The chain couples TRBV5-1 to TRBJ2-3; 7 bases line up with TRBD2. The CDR3 covers 22 residues. The germline V gene encodes CDR1 SGHRS and CDR2 YFSETQ. The J segment lost 0 bases and the V segment lost 6 bases, leaving 28 bases of the junction unmatched. Here the CDR3 reads CASTYFFRSSGTEIESTDTQYF. CDR3 sequence (DNA): TGCGCCAGCACCTATTTCTTTAGATCGAGCGGGACGGAGATCGAGAGCACAGATACGCAGTATTTT.

The rearrangement links TRBV5-1 to TRBJ1-5; perhaps TRBD1 as D (5 bases). Trimming stripped 2 bases from V and 4 bases from J, with 7 bases between. Germline assignment: CDR1 SGHRS and CDR2 YFSETQ. The CDR3 loop spans 13 amino acids. CDR3 nucleotides: TGCGCCAGCAGCTTTGGGGGGAATCAGCCCCAGCATTTT. Translated, it gives CASSFGGNQPQHF.

The CDR3 nucleotides read TGTGCCAGCAGCCAGGAGGGTAGTTACACAGATACGCAGTATTTT. It encodes CASSQEGSYTDTQYF. V usage is TRBV5-4 and J usage is TRBJ2-3, with D possibly being TRBD2 (6 bases). Deletions cut 4 bases from V and 2 bases from J, with 14 bases between. The CDR3 totals 15 residues. The germline V gene has CDR1 SGHNT and CDR2 YYREEE (reference sequence).

The J gene is TRBJ1-2, the V gene TRBV28; 11 positions agree with TRBD1. CDR1 MDHEN and CDR2 SYDVKM come from the germline V gene. V lost 5 bases to trimming and J lost 8 bases; unmatched junction nucleotides: 7. The CDR3 spans 14 residues. The CDR3 sequence: CASSQDRGLGGYTF. CDR3 nucleotide sequence: TGTGCCAGCAGTCAGGACAGGGGGCTGGGAGGCTACACCTTC.

J is TRBJ1-6 and V is TRBV4-1, with TRBD1 matching over 9 bases. Per the germline V gene, CDR1 is MGHRA and CDR2 is YSYEKL. V lost 4 bases, J lost 7 bases, and 8 bases stayed unmatched. This CDR3 contains 16 residues. CDR3 sequence reads: CASSRDRGVGNSPLHF. CDR3 nucleotide sequence: TGCGCCAGCAGCCGAGACAGGGGGGTAGGGAATTCACCCCTCCACTTT.